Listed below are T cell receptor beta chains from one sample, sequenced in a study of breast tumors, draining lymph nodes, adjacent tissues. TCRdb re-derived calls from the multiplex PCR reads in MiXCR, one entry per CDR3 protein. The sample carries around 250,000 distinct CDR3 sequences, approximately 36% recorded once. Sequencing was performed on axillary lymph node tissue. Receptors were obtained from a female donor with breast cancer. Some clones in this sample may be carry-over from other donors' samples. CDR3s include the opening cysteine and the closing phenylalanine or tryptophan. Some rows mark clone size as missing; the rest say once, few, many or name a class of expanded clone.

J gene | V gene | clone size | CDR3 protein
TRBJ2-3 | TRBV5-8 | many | CASSWGSRGRTDTQYF
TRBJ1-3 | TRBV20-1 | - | CSARGDVAGNTIYF
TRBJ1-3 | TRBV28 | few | CASSPRPVARNTIYF
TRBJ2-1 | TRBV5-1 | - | CASSLRSGSYNEQFF
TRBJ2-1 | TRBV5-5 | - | CASSSPWAPNEQFF
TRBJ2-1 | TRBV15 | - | CATSSYLAGEYNEQFF
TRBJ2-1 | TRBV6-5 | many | CASLRSGEQFF
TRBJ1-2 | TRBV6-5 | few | CASGNTGTPRGYTF
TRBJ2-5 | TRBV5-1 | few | CASSLLSEETQYF
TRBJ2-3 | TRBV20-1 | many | CSAYQGAGTDTQYF
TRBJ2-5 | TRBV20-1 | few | CSGLGMGGETQYF
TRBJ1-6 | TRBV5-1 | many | CASSLGGQGNSPLHF
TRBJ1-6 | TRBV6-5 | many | CASSYQQGNSPLHF
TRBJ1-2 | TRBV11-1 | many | CASSPQGYYGYTF
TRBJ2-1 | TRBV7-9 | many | CASSFGGSGNEQFF
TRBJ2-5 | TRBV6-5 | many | CASRSSGAQQETQYF
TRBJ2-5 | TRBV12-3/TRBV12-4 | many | CASSSSAGRGGIQETQYF
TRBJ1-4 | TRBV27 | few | CASSPDTQGEKLFF
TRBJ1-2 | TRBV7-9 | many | CASNGAVMTGGRSYGYTF
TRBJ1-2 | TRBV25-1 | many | CASGAHRMPYGYTF
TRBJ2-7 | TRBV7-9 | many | CASSLADRGEFEQYF
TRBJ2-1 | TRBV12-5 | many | CASAHPLDLYNEQFF
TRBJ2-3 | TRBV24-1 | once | CATRGPGLGTDTQYF
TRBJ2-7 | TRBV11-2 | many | CASTQGEGTAQQYF
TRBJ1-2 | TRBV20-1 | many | CSAILDYGYTF
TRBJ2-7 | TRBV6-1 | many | CASRNRGGEQYF
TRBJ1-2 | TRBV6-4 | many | CASSEQTGEGGYTF
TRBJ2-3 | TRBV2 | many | CASRTGIVLTDTQYF
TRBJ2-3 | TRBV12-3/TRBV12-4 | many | CASSRDRGTDTQYF
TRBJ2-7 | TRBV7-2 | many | CASSLPLLNSYEQYF
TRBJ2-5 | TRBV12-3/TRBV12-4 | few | CASSYHRGVGPQYF
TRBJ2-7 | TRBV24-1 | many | CATSHGGGSYEQYF
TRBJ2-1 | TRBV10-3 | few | CAISEKLGGNEQFF
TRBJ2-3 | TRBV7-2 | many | CASSPPVRDTQYF
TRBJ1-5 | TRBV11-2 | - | CASSLSTPPQHF
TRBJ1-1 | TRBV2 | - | CASTVTMNTEAFF
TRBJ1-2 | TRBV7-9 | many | CASSLDSGQGFYGYTF